A single sample is the source of the 18 T cell receptor beta chains below, sequenced in a study of cytomegalovirus exposure and HLA in healthy donors. Both 60 Vbeta primers and 13 Jbeta primers went into the PCR. Assay: immunoSEQ multiplex PCR; the TCRdb copy retains only in-frame clones and omits some. Of approximately 95,000 clones in the sample, about 80% were seen once. Sequencing was carried out using PBMCs. These receptors were obtained from a man between 18 and 35 years old in good health and CMV-seropositive.

The chain couples TRBV19 to TRBJ1-2, with TRBD1 matching 11 bases. CDR1 LNHDA and CDR2 SQIVND come from the germline V gene (reference sequence). This CDR3 region has 17 residues. Germline trimming cut 5 bases from V and 8 bases from J; bases unmatched to any gene: 16. This CDR3 is CASSPGQYRDRGKGYTF. The CDR3 DNA follows: TGTGCCAGTAGTCCGGGCCAGTACCGGGACAGGGGGAAAGGCTACACCTTC.

This clone was seen a handful of times. This chain links TRBV5-1 with TRBJ2-1; 7 nucleotides line up with TRBD2. There are 16 residues in the CDR3. The germline CDR1 and CDR2 sequences are SGHRS and YFSETQ. V dropped 4 bases and J dropped 0; count of bases not matched to a gene: 7. The CDR3 nucleotides are TGCGCCAGCAGCAGAGCGGGGCTTAGCTCCTACAATGAGCAGTTCTTC. Its protein product is CASSRAGLSSYNEQFF.

This clone was picked up a small number of times. This chain uses TRBV5-1 with TRBJ2-6, with 8 positions matching TRBD1. The CDR3 consists of 19 residues. V was pared by 5 bases and J by 0 bases, with 13 bases of the junction left unmatched. Germline CDR1 and CDR2: SGHRS and YFSETQ. The CDR3 coding sequence is TGCGCCAGCAGTCCCTGGGGGACAGGCGGCTCCTCTGGGGCCAACGTCCTGACTTTC. It is translated as CASSPWGTGGSSGANVLTF.

The rearrangement uses TRBV6-5 and TRBJ2-7; 9 bases agree with TRBD1. V shed 5 bases and J 4 bases; nucleotides not matched to a gene: 6. Per germline, CDR1 MNHEY and CDR2 SVGAGI. This CDR3 comprises 14 residues. The CDR3: CASSRRDRVYEQYF. The CDR3 DNA follows: TGTGCCAGCAGTCGCCGGGACAGGGTTTACGAGCAGTACTTC.

The chain's CDR3 is CASSPTTGANEAFF. CDR3 coding DNA: TGTGCCAGCTCACCGACTACAGGGGCTAATGAAGCTTTCTTT. The chain carries TRBV18 and TRBJ1-1; 7 positions match TRBD1. The CDR3 consists of 14 residues. V was pared by 3 bases and J by 7 bases, with 8 bases of the junction left unmatched. Germline-derived CDR1 and CDR2 are KGHSH and LQKENI.

V gene TRBV7-6 combines with J gene TRBJ1-4; tentatively, D is TRBD1 (5 bases). Between the trimmed V and J ends, which lost 1 base and 8 bases, there was a span of 11 bases. The CDR3 length is 14 residues. Germline lookup yields CDR1 SGHVS and CDR2 FNYEAQ. The CDR3 region is CASSLVVGGEKLFF. CDR3 coding DNA: TGTGCCAGCAGCTTAGTAGTGGGGGGGGAAAAACTGTTTTTT.

V is TRBV15 and J is TRBJ2-5, with 7 bases aligning to TRBD2. Germline V gene lookup returns CDR1 LNHNV and CDR2 YYDKDF (reference sequence). The CDR3 is 14 amino acids. V trimming: 4 bases; J trimming: 4 bases; junction bases outside the gene matches: 6. CDR3 amino acids: CATSTRGGGETQYF. Written as DNA, the CDR3 is TGTGCCACCAGCACCCGCGGGGGTGGAGAGACCCAGTACTTC.

V and J are TRBV27 and TRBJ2-3; weak D call: TRBD2 (5 bases). Germline V lookup: CDR1 MNHEY, CDR2 SMNVEV (reference sequence). Deletions cut 6 bases from V and 0 bases from J, with 13 bases between. The CDR3 spans 15 residues. In DNA form, the CDR3 reads TGTGCCAGCAGCCTGAGGGATTCTAGCACAGATACGCAGTATTTT. Its protein product is CASSLRDSSTDTQYF.

CDR3 bases: TGTGCCAGCATGGCAGGCAATTCACCCCTCCACTTT. Protein product: CASMAGNSPLHF. J is TRBJ1-6 and V is TRBV5-6; D uncertain. The germline V and J ends were trimmed by 6 bases and 7 bases, with 8 bases remaining between them. Per germline, CDR1 SGHDT and CDR2 YYEEEE. CDR3 length equals 12 residues.

This sequence joins TRBV19 and TRBJ1-1, with D possibly being TRBD1 (6 bases). CDR3 size: 15 residues. Germline values: CDR1 LNHDA, CDR2 SQIVND (reference sequence). V was shortened by 6 bases and J by 3 bases, with 17 bases between the two germline ends. Here the CDR3 reads CASSPLGARDTEAFF. The CDR3 nucleotides are TGTGCCAGTAGCCCTCTGGGGGCCAGGGACACTGAAGCTTTCTTT.

The genes are TRBV18 and TRBJ1-1, with 9 nucleotides matching TRBD1. Germline V gives CDR1 KGHSH, CDR2 LQKENI. The CDR3 spans 15 residues. Trimming cost V 3 bases and J 6 bases; bases outside gene matches: 8. CDR3 bases: TGTGCCAGCTCACCGACGGGGACAGGGTTGGCTGAAGCTTTCTTT. Translation gives CASSPTGTGLAEAFF.

V is TRBV29-1 and J is TRBJ2-3, with 9 bases fitting TRBD1. The CDR3 spans 14 residues. V trimming: 7 bases; J trimming: 1 base; junction bases outside the gene matches: 6. The germline CDR1 and CDR2 sequences are SQVTM and ANQGSEA. In DNA, the CDR3 is TGCAGCGGGGGCCGGACAGGGGGCACAGATACGCAGTATTTT. Amino acids: CSGGRTGGTDTQYF.

The J gene is TRBJ1-1, the V gene TRBV18; no clear D gene. In germline, CDR1 is KGHSH, CDR2 LQKENI. This CDR3 has 16 amino acids. Trimming shortened V by 0 bases and J by 6 bases, and 17 bases separated the two germline ends. The CDR3 DNA sequence: TGTGCCAGCTCACCACCGTATACAGAGATAGACCCTGAAGCTTTCTTT. Protein: CASSPPYTEIDPEAFF.

This clone was picked up a small number of times. The chain has TRBV6-6 and TRBJ1-5, with D possibly matching TRBD1 (5 bases). V was pared by 7 bases and J by 5 bases, with 15 bases between. Germline CDR1 reads MNHNY; CDR2 reads SVGAGI (reference sequence). This CDR3 region has 14 residues. The CDR3 DNA is TGTGCCAGCACAGGGTTAGTATTTGATCAGCCCCAGCATTTT. Its translation: CASTGLVFDQPQHF.

This clone came up a few times. The chain employs TRBV4-1 and TRBJ2-3; a weak D match, TRBD2 (6 bases). Deletions cut 1 base from V and 6 bases from J, with 8 bases between. The CDR3 consists of 13 residues. Germline CDR1 is MGHRA and CDR2 is YSYEKL. The CDR3 DNA reads TGCGCCAGCAGCCAAGTCAGCGGGGATACGCAGTATTTT. It yields the protein CASSQVSGDTQYF.

V gene TRBV11-3 combines with J gene TRBJ2-7, with TRBD2 as a possible D gene (6 bases). The CDR3 is 12 residues long. V was pared by 0 bases and J by 6 bases, with 6 bases between. The germline gives CDR1 SGHNT, CDR2 YENEEA. The DNA for the CDR3 is TGTGCCAGCAGCTTAGACGGGGGCGAGCAGTACTTC. Its translation: CASSLDGGEQYF.

This chain links TRBV5-4 with TRBJ2-5; a possible D gene is TRBD2 (7 bases). The CDR3 consists of 16 residues. Trimming pared 2 bases from V and 2 bases from J, leaving 16 bases between. Germline V gene sequence: CDR1 SGHNT, CDR2 YYREEE (reference sequence). CDR3 residues: CASSFGGASGQETQYF. The CDR3 nucleotides are TGTGCCAGCAGCTTTGGGGGGGCTAGCGGACAAGAGACCCAGTACTTC. Looking up the rest from reference TRBV5-4 and TRBJ2-5 gives the full variable domain: ETGVTQSPTHLIKTRGQQVTLRCSSQSGHNTVSWYQQALGQGPQFIFQYYREEENGRGNFPPRFSGLQFPNYSSELNVNALELDDSALYLCASSFGGASGQETQYFGPGTRLLVL.

As regards this clone: A junction boundary mismatches the germline segment, possibly from a read error. The chain uses TRBV7-9 and TRBJ1-1; the D gene is possibly TRBD1 (5 bases). Per the germline V gene, CDR1 is SEHNR and CDR2 is FQNEAQ (reference sequence). This CDR3 is 12 amino acids long. The CDR3 coding sequence is TGTTCCAGCAGCTTTGGTCAGGGTCAAGCTTTCTTT. Translated, it gives CSSSFGQGQAFF.